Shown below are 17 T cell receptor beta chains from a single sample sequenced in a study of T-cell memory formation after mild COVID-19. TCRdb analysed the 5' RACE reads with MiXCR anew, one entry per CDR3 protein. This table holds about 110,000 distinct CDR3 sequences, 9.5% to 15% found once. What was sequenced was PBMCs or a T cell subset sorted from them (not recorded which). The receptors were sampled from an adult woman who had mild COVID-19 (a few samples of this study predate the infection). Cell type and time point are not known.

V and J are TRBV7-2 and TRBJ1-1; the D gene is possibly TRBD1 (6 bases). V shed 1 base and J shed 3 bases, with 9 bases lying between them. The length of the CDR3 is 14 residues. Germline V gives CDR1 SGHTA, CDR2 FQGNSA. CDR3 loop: CASSLGYRDTEAFF. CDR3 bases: TGTGCCAGCAGCTTAGGATACAGGGACACTGAAGCTTTCTTT.

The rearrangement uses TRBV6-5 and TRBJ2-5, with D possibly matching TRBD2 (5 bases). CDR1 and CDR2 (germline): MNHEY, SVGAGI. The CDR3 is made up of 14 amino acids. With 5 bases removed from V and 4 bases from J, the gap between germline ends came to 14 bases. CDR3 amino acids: CASSPLSGGETQYF. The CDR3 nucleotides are TGTGCCAGCAGTCCACTAAGCGGAGGAGAGACCCAGTACTTC.

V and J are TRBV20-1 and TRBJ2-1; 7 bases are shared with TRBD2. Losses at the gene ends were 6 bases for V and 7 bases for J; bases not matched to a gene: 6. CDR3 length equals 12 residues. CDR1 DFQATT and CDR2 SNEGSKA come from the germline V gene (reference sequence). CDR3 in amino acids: CSATGTTNEQFF. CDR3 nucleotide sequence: TGCAGTGCAACCGGGACTACGAATGAGCAGTTCTTC.

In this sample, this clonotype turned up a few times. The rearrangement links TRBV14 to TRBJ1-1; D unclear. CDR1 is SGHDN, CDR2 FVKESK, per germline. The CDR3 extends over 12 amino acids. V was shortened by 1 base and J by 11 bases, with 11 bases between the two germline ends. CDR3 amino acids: CASSQAPVWAFF. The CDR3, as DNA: TGTGCCAGCAGCCAAGCGCCGGTATGGGCTTTCTTT.

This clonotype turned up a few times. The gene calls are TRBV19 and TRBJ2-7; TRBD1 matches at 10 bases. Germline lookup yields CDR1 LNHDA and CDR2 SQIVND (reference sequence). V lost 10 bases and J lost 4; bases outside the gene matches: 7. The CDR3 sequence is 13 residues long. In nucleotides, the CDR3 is TGTGCCACTAGGGACAGGGGTGCGTACGAGCAGTACTTC. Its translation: CATRDRGAYEQYF.

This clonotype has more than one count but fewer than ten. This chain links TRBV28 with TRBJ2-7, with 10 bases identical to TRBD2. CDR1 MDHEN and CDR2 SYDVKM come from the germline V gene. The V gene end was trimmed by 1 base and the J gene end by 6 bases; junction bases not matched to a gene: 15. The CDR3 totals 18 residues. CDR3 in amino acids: CASSLFMVPGTSDFEQYF. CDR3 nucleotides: TGTGCCAGCAGTTTATTTATGGTACCCGGGACTAGCGACTTCGAGCAGTACTTC. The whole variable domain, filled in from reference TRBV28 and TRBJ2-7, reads DVKVTQSSRYLVKRTGEKVFLECVQDMDHENMFWYRQDPGLGLRLIYFSYDVKMKEKGDIPEGYSVSREKKERFSLILESASTNQTSMYLCASSLFMVPGTSDFEQYFGPGTRLTVT.

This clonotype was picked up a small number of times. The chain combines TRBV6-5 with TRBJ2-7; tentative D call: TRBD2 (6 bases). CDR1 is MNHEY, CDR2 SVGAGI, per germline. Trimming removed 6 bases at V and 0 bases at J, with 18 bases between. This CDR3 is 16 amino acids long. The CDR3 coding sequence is TGTGCCAGCAGCTCCACCGCCGGGGGTACCTCCTACGAGCAGTACTTC. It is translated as CASSSTAGGTSYEQYF.

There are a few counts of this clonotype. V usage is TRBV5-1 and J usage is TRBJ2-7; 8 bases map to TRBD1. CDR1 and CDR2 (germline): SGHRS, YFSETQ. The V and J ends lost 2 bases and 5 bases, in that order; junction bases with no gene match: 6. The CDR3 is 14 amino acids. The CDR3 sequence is CASSLGTGINEQYF. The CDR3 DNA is TGCGCCAGCAGCTTAGGGACAGGCATCAACGAGCAGTACTTC.

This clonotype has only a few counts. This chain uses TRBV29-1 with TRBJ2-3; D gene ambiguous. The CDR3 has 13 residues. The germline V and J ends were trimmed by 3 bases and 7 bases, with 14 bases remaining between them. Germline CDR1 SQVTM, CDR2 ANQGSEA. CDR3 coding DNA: TGCAGCGTTGATGTGACATTCGAGAATACGCAGTATTTT. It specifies CSVDVTFENTQYF.

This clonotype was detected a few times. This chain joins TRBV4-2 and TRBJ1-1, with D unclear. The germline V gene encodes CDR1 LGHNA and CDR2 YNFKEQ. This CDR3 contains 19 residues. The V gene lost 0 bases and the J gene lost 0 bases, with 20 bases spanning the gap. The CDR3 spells CASSQEGGRPDDLNTEAFF. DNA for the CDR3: TGTGCCAGCAGCCAAGAGGGAGGCAGACCGGATGACCTGAACACTGAAGCTTTCTTT.

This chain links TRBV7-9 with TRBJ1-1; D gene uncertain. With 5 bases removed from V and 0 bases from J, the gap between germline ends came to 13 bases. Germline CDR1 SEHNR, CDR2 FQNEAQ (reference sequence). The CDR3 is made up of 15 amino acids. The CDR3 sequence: CASSRVGQVNTEAFF. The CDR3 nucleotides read TGTGCCAGCAGCCGCGTCGGGCAAGTGAACACTGAAGCTTTCTTT. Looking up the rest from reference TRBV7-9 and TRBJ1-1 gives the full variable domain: DTGVSQNPRHKITKRGQNVTFRCDPISEHNRLYWYRQTLGQGPEFLTYFQNEAQLEKSRLLSDRFSAERPKGSFSTLEIQRTEQGDSAMYLCASSRVGQVNTEAFFGQGTRLTVV.

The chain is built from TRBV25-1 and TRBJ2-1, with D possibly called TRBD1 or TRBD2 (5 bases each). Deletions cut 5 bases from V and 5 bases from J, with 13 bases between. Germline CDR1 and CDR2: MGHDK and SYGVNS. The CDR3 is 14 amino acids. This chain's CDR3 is CASSYGGRNNEQFF. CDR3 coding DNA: TGTGCCAGCAGTTATGGGGGACGGAACAATGAGCAGTTCTTC.

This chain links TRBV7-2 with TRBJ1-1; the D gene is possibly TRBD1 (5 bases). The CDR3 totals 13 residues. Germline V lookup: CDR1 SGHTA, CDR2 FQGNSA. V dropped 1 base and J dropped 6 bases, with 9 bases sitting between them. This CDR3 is CASSLGTRAEAFF. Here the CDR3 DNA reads TGTGCCAGCAGCTTAGGGACACGGGCTGAAGCTTTCTTT.

The CDR3 here is CASSTGFEQFF. The CDR3 DNA reads TGTGCCAGCAGCACGGGTTTTGAGCAGTTCTTC. The chain employs TRBV7-6 and TRBJ2-1; D is unresolved. Germline CDR1 is SGHVS and CDR2 is FNYEAQ. Trimming cost V 5 bases and J 9 bases, with 8 bases left between them. The CDR3 runs to 11 residues.

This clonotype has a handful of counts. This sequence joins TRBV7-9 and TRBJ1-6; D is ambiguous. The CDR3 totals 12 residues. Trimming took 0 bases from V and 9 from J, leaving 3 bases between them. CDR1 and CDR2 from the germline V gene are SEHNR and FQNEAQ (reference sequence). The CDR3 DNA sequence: TGTGCCAGCAGCTTAGCCGCTTCACCCCTCCACTTT. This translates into CASSLAASPLHF.

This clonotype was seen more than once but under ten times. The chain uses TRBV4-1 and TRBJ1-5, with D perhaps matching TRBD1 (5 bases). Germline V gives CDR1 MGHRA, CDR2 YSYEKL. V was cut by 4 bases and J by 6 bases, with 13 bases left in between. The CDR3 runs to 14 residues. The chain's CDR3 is CASSPQQQGQPQHF. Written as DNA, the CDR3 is TGCGCCAGCAGCCCACAGCAGCAGGGTCAGCCCCAGCATTTT.

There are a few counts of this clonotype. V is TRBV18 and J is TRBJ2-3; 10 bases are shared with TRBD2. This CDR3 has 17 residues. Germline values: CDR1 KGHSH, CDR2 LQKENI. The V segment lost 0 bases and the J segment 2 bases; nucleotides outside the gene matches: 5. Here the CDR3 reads CASSPPSSGGSTDTQYF. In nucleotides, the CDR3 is TGTGCCAGCTCACCACCCTCTAGCGGGGGATCCACAGATACGCAGTATTTT.